This T cell receptor beta chain was recorded in a study of blood T cell repertoires in COVID-19. Germline V CDR1 and CDR2: MGHRA, YSYEKL. V lost 3 bases and J 1 base, leaving 12 bases between the germline ends. This CDR3 comprises 15 residues. Original methodology: Amplification from reference gene primers served as the basis for estimated nucleated cell counts. Here immunoSEQ multiplex PCR was the method, and the copy in TCRdb shows in-frame clones only, minus some. The DNA was the basis for D and trimming; V, J and clone size are from that table. The sample consists of a few hundred thousand clones, approximately 90% of them appearing once.

The genes are TRBV4-1 and TRBJ1-1; D gene ambiguous. The receptor comes from a young man with acute or convalescent COVID-19. The sequenced sample consisted of peripheral blood. The CDR3 reads CASSHGSVGNTEAFF. The DNA of the CDR3 is TGCGCCAGCAGCCACGGGTCGGTAGGGAACACTGAAGCTTTCTTT.